This entry lists 9 T cell receptor beta chains sequenced from one sample in a study of blood T cell repertoires in COVID-19. Some clones are missing from TCRdb's copy, which holds only in-frame ones; the method was immunoSEQ multiplex PCR. This sample has approximately 290,000 clones, with about 85% found just once. Material: peripheral blood. Receptor source: a man aged 18 to 30 with active or convalescent COVID-19.

The V call is TRBV7-9, the J call TRBJ2-3, with D uncertain. The germline V and J ends were trimmed by 3 bases and 1 base, with 5 bases remaining between them. CDR1 SEHNR and CDR2 FQNEAQ come from the germline V gene (reference sequence). There are 13 residues in the CDR3. CDR3 sequence reads: CASSFIRTDTQYF. DNA of the CDR3: TGTGCCAGCAGCTTCATCCGCACAGATACGCAGTATTTT.

The rearrangement uses TRBV5-4 and TRBJ2-3; 9 bases match TRBD2. Germline V lookup: CDR1 SGHNT, CDR2 YYREEE (reference sequence). V shed 0 bases, J shed 4 bases, and the junction held 6 bases outside the gene matches. The CDR3 is 16 residues long. CDR3 sequence: CASSLGASGVADTQYF. For the CDR3, the DNA is TGTGCCAGCAGCTTGGGGGCTAGCGGGGTAGCAGATACGCAGTATTTT.

CDR3 protein: CASRGEGDPYEQYF. The CDR3, as DNA: TGTGCCAGCAGGGGAGAGGGGGACCCCTACGAGCAGTACTTC. The chain has TRBV7-8 and TRBJ2-7; D is possibly TRBD1 (6 bases). Germline V gene data show CDR1 as SGHVS and CDR2 as FQNEAQ. CDR3 size: 14 residues. V was clipped by 6 bases and J by 2 bases, with 14 bases between them. Filled out from reference TRBV7-8 and TRBJ2-7, the complete variable domain reads GAGVSQSPRYKVAKRGQDVALRCDPISGHVSLFWYQQALGQGPEFLTYFQNEAQLDKSGLPSDRFFAERPEGSVSTLKIQRTQQEDSAVYLCASRGEGDPYEQYFGPGTRLTVT.

The rearrangement links TRBV7-2 to TRBJ1-1, with D possibly matching TRBD1 (6 bases). The CDR3 covers 14 residues. The ends were cut back, 3 bases at V and 4 bases at J, with 12 bases in the middle. The V gene's germline CDR1 is SGHTA and CDR2 FQGNSA. The CDR3 protein is CASSFAGAGTEAFF. DNA for the CDR3: TGTGCCAGCAGCTTCGCGGGGGCCGGCACTGAAGCTTTCTTT.

CDR3 region: CASSSTLRLAVSTDTQYF. The CDR3 DNA sequence: TGTGCCAGCAGTTCCACACTGCGACTAGCGGTTAGCACAGATACGCAGTATTTT. The chain joins TRBV28 to TRBJ2-3; 9 positions agree with TRBD2. After removal of 4 bases from V and 0 bases from J, the junction contained 11 bases not matched to a gene. There are 18 residues in the CDR3. Germline V gene lookup returns CDR1 MDHEN and CDR2 SYDVKM.

The chain joins TRBV10-2 to TRBJ2-7; D is unclear. There are 15 residues in the CDR3. Germline V lookup: CDR1 WSHSY, CDR2 SAAADI. Trimming took off 0 bases at V and 2 bases at J, with 11 bases between the two ends. The CDR3 here is CASSESREAAYEQYF. The DNA for the CDR3 is TGCGCCAGCAGTGAGTCTCGAGAGGCCGCCTACGAGCAGTACTTC.

This sequence joins TRBV6-6 and TRBJ2-2; D uncertain. Germline V CDR1 and CDR2: MNHNY, SVGAGI (reference sequence). The CDR3 consists of 14 residues. Trimming pared 8 bases from V and 1 base from J, leaving 11 bases between. The CDR3 region is CASRWAQNTGELFF. For the CDR3, the DNA is TGTGCCAGCCGGTGGGCCCAGAACACCGGGGAGCTGTTTTTT.

V is TRBV3-1 (or the pseudogene TRBV3-2) and J is TRBJ2-3; 8 bases map to TRBD2. Germline CDR1 reads LGHDT; CDR2 reads YNNKEL (reference sequence). The CDR3 sequence is 18 residues long. V was clipped by 4 bases and J by 5 bases; unmatched bases: 17. CDR3 residues: CASSRSVSGDRSGDTQYF. In DNA form, the CDR3 reads TGTGCCAGCAGCCGATCCGTTAGCGGGGACCGTTCAGGAGATACGCAGTATTTT.

The genes are TRBV7-9 and TRBJ2-3; TRBD1 might be the D (5 bases). The CDR3 spans 15 residues. V gave up 5 bases and J gave up 0 bases, with 12 bases separating them. Per germline, CDR1 SEHNR and CDR2 FQNEAQ (reference sequence). The CDR3 here is CASSPPRGSTDTQYF. CDR3 nucleotide sequence: TGTGCCAGCAGCCCCCCAAGGGGTAGCACAGATACGCAGTATTTT.